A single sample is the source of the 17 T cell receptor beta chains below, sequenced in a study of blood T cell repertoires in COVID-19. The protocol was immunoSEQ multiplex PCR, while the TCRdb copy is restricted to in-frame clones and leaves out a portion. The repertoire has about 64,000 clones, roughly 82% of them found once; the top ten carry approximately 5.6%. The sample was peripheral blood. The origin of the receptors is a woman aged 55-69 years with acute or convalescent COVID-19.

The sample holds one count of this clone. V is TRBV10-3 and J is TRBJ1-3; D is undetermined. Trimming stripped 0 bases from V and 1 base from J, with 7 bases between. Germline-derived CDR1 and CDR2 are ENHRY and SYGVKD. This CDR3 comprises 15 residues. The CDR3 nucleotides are TGTGCCATCAGTGAGTCGACTAGATCTGGAAACACCATATATTTT. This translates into CAISESTRSGNTIYF.

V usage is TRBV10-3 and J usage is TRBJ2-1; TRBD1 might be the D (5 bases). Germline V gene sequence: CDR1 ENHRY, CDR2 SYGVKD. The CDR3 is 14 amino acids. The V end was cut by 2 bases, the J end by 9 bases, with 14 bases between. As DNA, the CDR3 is TGTGCCATCAGTGAGCCGCGGTTGGGGCGTGAGCAGTTCTTC. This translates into CAISEPRLGREQFF.

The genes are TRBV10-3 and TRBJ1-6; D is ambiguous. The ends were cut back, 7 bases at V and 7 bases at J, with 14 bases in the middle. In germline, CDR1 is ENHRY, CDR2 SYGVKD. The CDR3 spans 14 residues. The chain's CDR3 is CAITKESENSPLHF. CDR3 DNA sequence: TGTGCCATCACCAAGGAGTCGGAGAATTCACCCCTCCACTTT.

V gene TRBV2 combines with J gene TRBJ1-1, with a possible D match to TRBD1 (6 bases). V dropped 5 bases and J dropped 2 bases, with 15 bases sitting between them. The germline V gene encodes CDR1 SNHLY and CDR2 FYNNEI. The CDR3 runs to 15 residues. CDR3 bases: TGTGCCAGCAGTATGTATGGACAGCCCAACACTGAAGCTTTCTTT. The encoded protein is CASSMYGQPNTEAFF.

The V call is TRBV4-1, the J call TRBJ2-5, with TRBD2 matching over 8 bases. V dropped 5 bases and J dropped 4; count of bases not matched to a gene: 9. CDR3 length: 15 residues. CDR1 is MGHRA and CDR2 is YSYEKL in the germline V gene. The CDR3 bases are TGCGCCAGCAGCTCCTCGGTTCTAGCGGGAGAGACCCAGTACTTC. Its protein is CASSSSVLAGETQYF.

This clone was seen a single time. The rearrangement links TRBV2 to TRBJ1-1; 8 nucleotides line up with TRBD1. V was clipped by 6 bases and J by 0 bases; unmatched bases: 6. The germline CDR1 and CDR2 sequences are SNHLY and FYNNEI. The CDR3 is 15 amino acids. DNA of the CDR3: TGTGCCAGCAGCGCTAGGACAGGGCTGAACACTGAAGCTTTCTTT. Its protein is CASSARTGLNTEAFF.

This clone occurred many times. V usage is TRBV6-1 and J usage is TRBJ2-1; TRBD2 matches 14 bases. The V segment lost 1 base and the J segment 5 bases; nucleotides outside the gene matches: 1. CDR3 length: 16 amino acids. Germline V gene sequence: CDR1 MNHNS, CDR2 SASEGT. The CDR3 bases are TGTGCCAGCAGTGAAGGACTAGCGGGGGGGAACAATGAGCAGTTCTTC. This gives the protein CASSEGLAGGNNEQFF.

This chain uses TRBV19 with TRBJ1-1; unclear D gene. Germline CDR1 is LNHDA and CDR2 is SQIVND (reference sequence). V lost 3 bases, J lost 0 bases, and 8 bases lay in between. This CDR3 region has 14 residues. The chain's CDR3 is CASSIDNLNTEAFF. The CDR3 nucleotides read TGTGCCAGTAGTATTGACAACCTGAACACTGAAGCTTTCTTT.

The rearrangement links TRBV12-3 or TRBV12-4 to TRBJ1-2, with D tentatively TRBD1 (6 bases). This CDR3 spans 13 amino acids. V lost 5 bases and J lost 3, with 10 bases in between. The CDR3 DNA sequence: TGTGCCAGCAGTACCCAGGGGTACTATGGCTACACCTTC. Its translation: CASSTQGYYGYTF.

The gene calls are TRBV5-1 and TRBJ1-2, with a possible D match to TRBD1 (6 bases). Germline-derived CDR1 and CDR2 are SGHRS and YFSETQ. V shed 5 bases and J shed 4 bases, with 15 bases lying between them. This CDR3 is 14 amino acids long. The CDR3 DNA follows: TGCGCCAGCAGATCCCGGGACATGACCTATGGCTACACCTTC. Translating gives CASRSRDMTYGYTF. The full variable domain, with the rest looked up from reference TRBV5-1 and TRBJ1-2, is KAGVTQTPRYLIKTRGQQVTLSCSPISGHRSVSWYQQTPGQGLQFLFEYFSETQRNKGNFPGRFSGRQFSNSRSEMNVSTLELGDSALYLCASRSRDMTYGYTFGSGTRLTVV.

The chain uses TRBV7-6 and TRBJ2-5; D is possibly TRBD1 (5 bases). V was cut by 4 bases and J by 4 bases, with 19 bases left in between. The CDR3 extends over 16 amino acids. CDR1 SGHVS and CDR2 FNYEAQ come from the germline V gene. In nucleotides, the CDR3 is TGTGCCAGCAGCTCCCCCTCCCAGGGTGGAGTAGAGACCCAGTACTTC. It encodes CASSSPSQGGVETQYF.

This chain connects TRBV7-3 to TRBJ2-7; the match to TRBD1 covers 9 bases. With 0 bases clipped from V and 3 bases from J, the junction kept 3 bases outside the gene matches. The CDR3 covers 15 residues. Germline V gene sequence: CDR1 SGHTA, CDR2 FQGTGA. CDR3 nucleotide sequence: TGTGCCAGCAGCTTAACAGGGACAGGGTTCTACGAGCAGTACTTC. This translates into CASSLTGTGFYEQYF. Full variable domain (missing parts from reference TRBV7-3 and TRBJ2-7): GAGVSQTPSNKVTEKGKYVELRCDPISGHTALYWYRQSLGQGPEFLIYFQGTGAADDSGLPNDRFFAVRPEGSVSTLKIQRTERGDSAVYLCASSLTGTGFYEQYFGPGTRLTVT.

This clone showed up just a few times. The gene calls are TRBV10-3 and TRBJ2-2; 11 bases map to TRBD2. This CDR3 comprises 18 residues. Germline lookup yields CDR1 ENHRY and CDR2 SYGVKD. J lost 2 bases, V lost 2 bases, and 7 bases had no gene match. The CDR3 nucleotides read TGTGCCATCAGTGAGCCTAGCGGGGGGACTTTTAACACCGGGGAGCTGTTTTTT. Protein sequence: CAISEPSGGTFNTGELFF.

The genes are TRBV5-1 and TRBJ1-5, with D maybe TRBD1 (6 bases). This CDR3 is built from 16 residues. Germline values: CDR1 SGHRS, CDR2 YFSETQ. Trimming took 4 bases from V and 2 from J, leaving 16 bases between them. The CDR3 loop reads CASSPEGGGGNQPQHF. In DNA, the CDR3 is TGCGCCAGCAGCCCAGAGGGGGGAGGGGGCAATCAGCCCCAGCATTTT.

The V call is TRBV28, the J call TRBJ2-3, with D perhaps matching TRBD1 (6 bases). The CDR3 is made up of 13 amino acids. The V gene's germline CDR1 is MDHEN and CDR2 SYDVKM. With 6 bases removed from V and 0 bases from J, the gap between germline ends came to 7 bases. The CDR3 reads CASRDSSTDTQYF. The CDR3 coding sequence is TGTGCCAGCAGGGACAGTAGCACAGATACGCAGTATTTT. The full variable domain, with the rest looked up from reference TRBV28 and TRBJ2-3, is DVKVTQSSRYLVKRTGEKVFLECVQDMDHENMFWYRQDPGLGLRLIYFSYDVKMKEKGDIPEGYSVSREKKERFSLILESASTNQTSMYLCASRDSSTDTQYFGPGTRLTVL.

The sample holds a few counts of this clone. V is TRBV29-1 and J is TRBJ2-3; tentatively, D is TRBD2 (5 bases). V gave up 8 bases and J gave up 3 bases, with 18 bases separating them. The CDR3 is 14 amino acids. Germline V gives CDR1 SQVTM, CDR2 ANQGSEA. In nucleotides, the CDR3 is TGCAGCACCTCGGGCGGGTGGGTTACAGATACGCAGTATTTT. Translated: CSTSGGWVTDTQYF.

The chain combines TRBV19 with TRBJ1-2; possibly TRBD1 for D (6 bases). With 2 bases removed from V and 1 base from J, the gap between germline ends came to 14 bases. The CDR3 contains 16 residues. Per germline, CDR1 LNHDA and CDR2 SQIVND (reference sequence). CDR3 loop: CASSIYPQQGNYGYTF. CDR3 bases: TGTGCCAGTAGTATATATCCCCAACAGGGTAACTATGGCTACACCTTC.